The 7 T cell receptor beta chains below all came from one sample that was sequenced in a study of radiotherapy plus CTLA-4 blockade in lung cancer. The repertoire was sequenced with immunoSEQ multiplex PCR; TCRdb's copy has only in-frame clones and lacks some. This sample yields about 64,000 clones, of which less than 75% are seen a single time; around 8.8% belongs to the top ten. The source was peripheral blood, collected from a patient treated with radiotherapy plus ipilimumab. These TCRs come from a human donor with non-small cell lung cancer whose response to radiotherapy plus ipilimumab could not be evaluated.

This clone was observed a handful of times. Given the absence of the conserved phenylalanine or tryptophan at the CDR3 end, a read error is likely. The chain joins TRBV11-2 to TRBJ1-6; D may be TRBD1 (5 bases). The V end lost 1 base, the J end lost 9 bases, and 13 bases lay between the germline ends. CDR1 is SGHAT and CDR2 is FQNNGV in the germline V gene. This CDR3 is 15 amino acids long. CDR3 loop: CASSLGQGLGSPLHL. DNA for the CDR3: TGTGCCAGCAGCTTAGGGCAGGGATTGGGTTCACCCCTCCACCTT.

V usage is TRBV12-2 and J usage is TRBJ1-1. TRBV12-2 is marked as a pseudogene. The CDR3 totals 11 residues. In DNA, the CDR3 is TGTGCAAGTCGCTTAGACTCTGAAGCTTTCTTT. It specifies CASRLDSEAFF.

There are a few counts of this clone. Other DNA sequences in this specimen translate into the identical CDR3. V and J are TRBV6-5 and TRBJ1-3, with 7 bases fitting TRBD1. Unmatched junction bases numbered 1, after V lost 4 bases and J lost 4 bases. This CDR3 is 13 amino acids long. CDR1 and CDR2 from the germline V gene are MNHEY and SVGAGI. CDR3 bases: TGTGCCAGCAGTTTGGGACAGGGAAACACCATATATTTT. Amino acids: CASSLGQGNTIYF.

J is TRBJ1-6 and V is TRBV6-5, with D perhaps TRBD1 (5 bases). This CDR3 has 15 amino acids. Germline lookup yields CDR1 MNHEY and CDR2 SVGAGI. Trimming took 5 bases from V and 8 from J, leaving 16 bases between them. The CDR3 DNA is TGTGCCAGCAGTCCCCAGGGAACAAGGGATTCACCCCTCCACTTT. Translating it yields CASSPQGTRDSPLHF.

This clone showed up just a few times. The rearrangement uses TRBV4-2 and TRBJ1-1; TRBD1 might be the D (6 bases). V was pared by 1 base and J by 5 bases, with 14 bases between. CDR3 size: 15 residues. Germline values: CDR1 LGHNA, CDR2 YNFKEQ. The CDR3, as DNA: TGTGCCAGCAGCCAAGGAGGGCAGGGGCGGACTGAAGCTTTCTTT. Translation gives CASSQGGQGRTEAFF.

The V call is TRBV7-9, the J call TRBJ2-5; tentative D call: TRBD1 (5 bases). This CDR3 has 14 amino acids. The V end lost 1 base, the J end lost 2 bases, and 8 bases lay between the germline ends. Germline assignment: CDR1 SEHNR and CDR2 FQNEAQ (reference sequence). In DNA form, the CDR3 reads TGTGCCAGCAGCTTAGTCCAGGGACAAGAGACCCAGTACTTC. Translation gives CASSLVQGQETQYF.

CDR3 region: CASSFAGELFF. The DNA of the CDR3 is TGTGCCAGCAGCTTCGCCGGGGAGCTGTTTTTT. The V call is TRBV5-6, the J call TRBJ2-2, with D hard to call. Germline V gene sequence: CDR1 SGHDT, CDR2 YYEEEE. Trimming shortened V by 2 bases and J by 6 bases, and 2 bases separated the two germline ends. The CDR3 has 11 residues.